The 29 T cell receptor beta chains given below trace back to one sample, sequenced in a study of blood T cell repertoires in COVID-19. Measured with immunoSEQ multiplex PCR; TCRdb has only the in-frame clones, and not every one. The data show roughly 130,000 clones, 87% seen once. Sequences were obtained from peripheral blood. All receptors come from a woman aged 60-75 years with acute or convalescent COVID-19.

CDR3 region: CASTPRGQKVTEAFF. In DNA form, the CDR3 reads TGTGCCAGCACCCCTAGGGGACAGAAGGTTACTGAAGCTTTCTTT. V is TRBV6-2 or TRBV6-3 and J is TRBJ1-1; 7 nucleotides align to TRBD1. Germline V gene data show CDR1 as MNHEY and CDR2 as SVGEGT. The CDR3 totals 15 residues. The V gene end was trimmed by 7 bases and the J gene end by 5 bases; junction bases not matched to a gene: 13.

This clone was seen a few times. The J gene is TRBJ2-2, the V gene TRBV5-1; 12 positions agree with TRBD2. CDR3 size: 16 residues. J lost 6 bases, V lost 4 bases, and 7 bases had no gene match. Germline V gene data show CDR1 as SGHRS and CDR2 as YFSETQ. The DNA for the CDR3 is TGCGCCAGCAGCCCTTTACTAGCGGGAGGTGCCGGGGAGCTGTTTTTT. Amino acids: CASSPLLAGGAGELFF.

J is TRBJ2-3 and V is TRBV5-4; D not certain. V lost 0 bases, J lost 5 bases, and 7 bases lay in between. The CDR3 has 13 amino acids. Germline CDR1 reads SGHNT; CDR2 reads YYREEE (reference sequence). The CDR3, as DNA: TGTGCCAGCAGCTTGGCGATCGGAGATACGCAGTATTTT. Its translation is CASSLAIGDTQYF.

V gene TRBV10-3 combines with J gene TRBJ1-2, with 7 bases identical to TRBD1. J lost 2 bases, V lost 5 bases, and 2 bases had no gene match. This CDR3 spans 13 amino acids. Per the germline V gene, CDR1 is ENHRY and CDR2 is SYGVKD. The CDR3 region has the DNA TGTGCCATCAGTTGGGGACAGAACTATGGCTACACCTTC. Translation gives CAISWGQNYGYTF.

This chain joins TRBV7-8 and TRBJ1-1; possibly TRBD1 for D (6 bases). Trimming pared 2 bases from V and 1 base from J, leaving 11 bases between. The CDR3 has 15 residues. Germline values: CDR1 SGHVS, CDR2 FQNEAQ. The CDR3: CASSLNRAQNTEAFF. CDR3 nucleotide sequence: TGTGCCAGCAGCTTAAACAGGGCCCAGAACACTGAAGCTTTCTTT.

The J gene is TRBJ2-3, the V gene TRBV28, with D maybe TRBD1 (5 bases). Trimming took off 8 bases at V and 6 bases at J, with 12 bases between the two ends. Per germline, CDR1 MDHEN and CDR2 SYDVKM. CDR3 size: 12 residues. The CDR3 loop is CASSRGHDTQYF. The CDR3 DNA reads TGTGCCAGCTCTAGGGGCCATGATACGCAGTATTTT.

The rearrangement joins TRBV6-5 to TRBJ2-1; 7 bases are a match to TRBD2. V shed 6 bases, J shed 9 bases, and the junction held 5 bases outside the gene matches. Germline lookup yields CDR1 MNHEY and CDR2 SVGAGI. This CDR3 has 12 amino acids. The CDR3 DNA reads as TGTGCCAGCAGAGCGGGGTACGGTGAGCAGTTCTTC. Its translation: CASRAGYGEQFF.

This sequence joins TRBV5-4 and TRBJ2-7, with D hard to call. Germline loops: CDR1 SGHNT, CDR2 YYREEE (reference sequence). Trimming stripped 1 base from V and 2 bases from J, with 7 bases between. The CDR3 extends over 13 amino acids. The CDR3 DNA reads TGTGCCAGCAGCTTGAATCCTACCTACGAGCAGTACTTC. Encoded protein: CASSLNPTYEQYF. Full variable domain (remainder filled in from reference TRBV5-4 and TRBJ2-7): ETGVTQSPTHLIKTRGQQVTLRCSSQSGHNTVSWYQQALGQGPQFIFQYYREEENGRGNFPPRFSGLQFPNYSSELNVNALELDDSALYLCASSLNPTYEQYFGPGTRLTVT.

The chain has TRBV19 and TRBJ1-1; a weak D match, TRBD1 (5 bases). Germline V gene sequence: CDR1 LNHDA, CDR2 SQIVND (reference sequence). The CDR3 has 14 residues. The germline V and J ends were trimmed by 3 bases and 2 bases, with 10 bases remaining between them. Here the CDR3 reads CASSIGRVNTEAFF. The CDR3 DNA reads TGTGCCAGTAGTATTGGCAGGGTAAACACTGAAGCTTTCTTT.

This chain joins TRBV30 and TRBJ2-1, with 10 positions matching TRBD2. Looked up from germline, CDR1 is GTSNPN and CDR2 is SVGIG (reference sequence). The junction had 9 bases not matched to a gene; V was cut back by 6 bases and J by 4 bases. The CDR3 runs to 15 residues. Here the CDR3 DNA reads TGTGCCTGCCTACCTCTAGCGGGAGCTTACAATGAGCAGTTCTTC. It specifies CACLPLAGAYNEQFF.

The chain links TRBV6-5 to TRBJ2-1; D remains ambiguous. Germline CDR1 MNHEY, CDR2 SVGAGI. The length of the CDR3 is 13 residues. The V gene lost 7 bases and the J gene lost 4 bases, with 11 bases spanning the gap. The CDR3: CASTPLGYNEQFF. The CDR3, as DNA: TGTGCCAGCACTCCTCTAGGATACAATGAGCAGTTCTTC.

The V gene is TRBV7-9, the J gene TRBJ2-3; 14 bases agree with TRBD2. Per the germline V gene, CDR1 is SEHNR and CDR2 is FQNEAQ (reference sequence). The junction had 3 bases not matched to a gene; V was cut back by 3 bases and J by 4 bases. The CDR3 loop spans 16 amino acids. The CDR3 DNA follows: TGTGCCAGCAGCTTCAGACTAGCGGGAGGGGCAGATACGCAGTATTTT. As protein: CASSFRLAGGADTQYF.

This clone was found once. V gene TRBV9 combines with J gene TRBJ1-1, with TRBD1 identical over 10 bases. Germline trimming cut 0 bases from V and 4 bases from J; bases unmatched to any gene: 9. The CDR3 length is 17 residues. Germline loops: CDR1 SGDLS, CDR2 YYNGEE. The CDR3 bases are TGTGCCAGCAGCGTAGTCCCAAAGACAGGGGGCGGCACTGAAGCTTTCTTT. Its translation: CASSVVPKTGGGTEAFF.

This chain links TRBV6-6 with TRBJ1-5; D is perhaps TRBD1 (6 bases). V shed 5 bases and J shed 5 bases, with 16 bases lying between them. The CDR3 is 15 amino acids. Per germline, CDR1 MNHNY and CDR2 SVGAGI (reference sequence). The CDR3 region has the DNA TGTGCCAGCAGTCCCTCACAGGGCCTGTATCAGCCCCAGCATTTT. Its protein is CASSPSQGLYQPQHF.

The rearrangement links TRBV5-1 to TRBJ1-1; D might be TRBD1 (5 bases). This CDR3 has 14 amino acids. CDR1 and CDR2 from the germline V gene are SGHRS and YFSETQ. Trimming took off 4 bases at V and 1 base at J, with 11 bases between the two ends. This CDR3 is CASSSGTGNTEAFF. The CDR3 DNA reads TGCGCCAGCAGCAGCGGGACGGGGAACACTGAAGCTTTCTTT.

This chain uses TRBV28 with TRBJ2-5, with D possibly TRBD1 on 5 matching bases. There are 13 residues in the CDR3. Trimming took off 6 bases at V and 5 bases at J, with 13 bases between the two ends. CDR1 is MDHEN, CDR2 SYDVKM, per germline. CDR3 in amino acids: CASRPTGRETQYF. The DNA of the CDR3 is TGTGCCAGCAGACCAACAGGCCGGGAGACCCAGTACTTC.

This clone was detected once. V usage is TRBV10-3 and J usage is TRBJ2-7, with D maybe TRBD2 (6 bases). Germline-derived CDR1 and CDR2 are ENHRY and SYGVKD. This CDR3 contains 11 residues. The V end was cut by 11 bases, the J end by 5 bases, with 13 bases between. The CDR3: CAHGSTNEQYF. The CDR3 DNA reads TGTGCCCACGGGAGTACCAACGAGCAGTACTTC.

This rearrangement joins TRBV28 to TRBJ2-7; 8 nucleotides line up with TRBD2. The CDR3 contains 14 residues. CDR1 MDHEN and CDR2 SYDVKM come from the germline V gene. V shed 5 bases and J 3 bases; nucleotides not matched to a gene: 6. DNA for the CDR3: TGTGCCAGCAGTCGTAGGCTAGCGGGCTACGAGCAGTACTTC. Its protein is CASSRRLAGYEQYF. The variable domain in full, completed from reference TRBV28 and TRBJ2-7, reads DVKVTQSSRYLVKRTGEKVFLECVQDMDHENMFWYRQDPGLGLRLIYFSYDVKMKEKGDIPEGYSVSREKKERFSLILESASTNQTSMYLCASSRRLAGYEQYFGPGTRLTVT.

The chain has TRBV4-1 and TRBJ2-3; 7 bases match TRBD1. Germline loops: CDR1 MGHRA, CDR2 YSYEKL. This CDR3 is built from 16 residues. V shed 4 bases, J shed 0 bases, and the junction held 7 bases outside the gene matches. This CDR3 is CASSRKQGRSTDTQYF. Here the CDR3 DNA reads TGCGCCAGCAGCCGCAAACAGGGGAGAAGCACAGATACGCAGTATTTT.

This chain joins TRBV5-4 and TRBJ2-3; D possibly corresponds to TRBD1 (5 bases). CDR1 and CDR2 from the germline V gene are SGHNT and YYREEE (reference sequence). The CDR3 is 15 amino acids. The V end lost 4 bases, the J end lost 0 bases, and 12 bases lay between the germline ends. CDR3 in amino acids: CASSPTEPSTDTQYF. The CDR3, as DNA: TGTGCCAGCAGCCCGACAGAGCCTAGCACAGATACGCAGTATTTT.

The chain is built from TRBV6-5 and TRBJ2-5; TRBD1 matches at 7 bases. The V segment lost 6 bases and the J segment 1 base; nucleotides outside the gene matches: 5. This CDR3 contains 14 residues. Germline lookup yields CDR1 MNHEY and CDR2 SVGAGI. DNA of the CDR3: TGTGCCAGCAGGACAGGGAACGCCCAAGAGACCCAGTACTTC. As protein: CASRTGNAQETQYF.

The CDR3: CASKQNAVGTDSNQPQHF. CDR3 in DNA: TGTGCCAGTAAACAAAATGCCGTCGGGACTGATAGCAATCAGCCCCAGCATTTT. The V gene is TRBV19, the J gene TRBJ1-5, with a tentative D call TRBD1 (5 bases). V lost 7 bases, J lost 0 bases, and 22 bases lay in between. The CDR3 covers 18 residues. Looked up from germline, CDR1 is LNHDA and CDR2 is SQIVND (reference sequence).

This clone was counted once. The rearrangement joins TRBV11-2 to TRBJ1-5, with TRBD1 identical over 10 bases. V lost 5 bases to trimming and J lost 4 bases; unmatched junction nucleotides: 5. The V gene's germline CDR1 is SGHAT and CDR2 FQNNGV. The CDR3 has 15 amino acids. DNA for the CDR3: TGTGCCAGCAGCCTAGGGACAGGGGCAAATCAGCCCCAGCATTTT. Residues: CASSLGTGANQPQHF.

This chain uses TRBV5-1 with TRBJ2-3; D is possibly TRBD1 (5 bases). The V end lost 1 base, the J end lost 2 bases, and 11 bases lay between the germline ends. The CDR3 totals 15 residues. CDR1 and CDR2 from the germline V gene are SGHRS and YFSETQ. CDR3 residues: CASSLLGANTDTQYF. CDR3 in DNA: TGCGCCAGCAGCTTGTTAGGGGCCAACACAGATACGCAGTATTTT.

This chain connects TRBV24-1 to TRBJ2-6; D might be TRBD2 (7 bases). Trimming cost V 2 bases and J 4 bases, with 11 bases left between them. The CDR3 runs to 16 residues. The germline gives CDR1 KGHDR, CDR2 SFDVKD. The CDR3, as DNA: TGTGCCACCAGTGATTGGGGGGGCGCCGGGGCCAACGTCCTGACTTTC. Amino acids: CATSDWGGAGANVLTF.

This rearrangement joins TRBV29-1 to TRBJ2-7; the match to TRBD1 covers 7 bases. The CDR3 loop spans 12 amino acids. Per the germline V gene, CDR1 is SQVTM and CDR2 is ANQGSEA. The trim removed 7 bases at V and 1 base at J, leaving 4 bases unmatched. The CDR3 here is CSAGQVSYEQYF. Here the CDR3 DNA reads TGCAGCGCTGGACAGGTTTCCTACGAGCAGTACTTC.

The chain couples TRBV6-5 to TRBJ2-7; 7 bases are a match to TRBD1. This CDR3 is 13 amino acids long. Germline V gives CDR1 MNHEY, CDR2 SVGAGI. J was trimmed by 3 bases and V by 8 bases; bases with no gene match: 7. The CDR3 spells CASLQGRFYEQYF. CDR3 DNA: TGTGCCAGCCTACAGGGGAGATTCTACGAGCAGTACTTC.

This clone was seen only once. The rearrangement joins TRBV6-5 to TRBJ2-3; 9 nucleotides match TRBD2. The CDR3 loop spans 14 amino acids. Per the germline V gene, CDR1 is MNHEY and CDR2 is SVGAGI. V lost 10 bases and J lost 8; bases outside the gene matches: 13. CDR3 protein: CATRSGSTHGTQYF. CDR3 DNA sequence: TGTGCCACCCGTAGCGGGAGTACACACGGTACGCAGTATTTT.

The chain couples TRBV7-2 to TRBJ1-3; 7 positions match TRBD1. Trimming took 1 base from V and 2 from J; bases not matched to a gene: 5. In germline, CDR1 is SGHTA, CDR2 FQGNSA. This CDR3 contains 16 residues. CDR3 bases: TGTGCCAGCAGCTTAGGGGCCAGGGGGACTGGAAACACCATATATTTT. Protein sequence: CASSLGARGTGNTIYF.